This T cell receptor (beta chain) is from a study of blood T cells in healthy people across ages. The CDR3 totals 11 residues. From germline, CDR1 is DFQATT and CDR2 SNEGSKA (reference sequence). V lost 3 bases and J 2 bases, leaving 4 bases between the germline ends. For the second PCR, which ran for about 6 to 11 cycles, a sample-barcoded 5' primer and a J-beta primer mix were used. Each CDR3 protein is one row after TCRdb ran MiXCR on the 5' RACE reads. The data show over a million distinct CDR3 sequences, about 42% seen once. This clonotype was obtained from a woman in her late teens or twenties in good health. This rearrangement joins TRBV20-1 to TRBJ1-1; D not certain. The sequenced material came from blood. This CDR3 reads CSASDNTEAFF. The CDR3 DNA follows: TGCAGTGCTAGTGACAACACTGAAGCTTTCTTT.